The rows below give T cell receptor beta chains drawn from one sample of a study of T cell repertoires in cytomegalovirus infection. TCRdb recomputed calls from the reads with MiXCR, one row per CDR3 protein. The sample has about 360,000 distinct CDR3 sequences, less than 20% seen once; the top ten hold approximately 10%. The sequenced material came from PBMCs. The receptors originated from a human donor in good health (CMV status not recorded). Some clones in this sample may be carry-over from other donors' samples. The CDR3 runs from the conserved cysteine through the conserved F or W. The order of the fields is D gene, V gene, J gene, clone size, CDR3 DNA, CDR3 protein. A D gene is named only where the DNA matches it firmly. Clone sizes are given selectively: once, few, many, or a class where the clone is expanded.

NA,TRBV4-3,TRBJ2-7,once,TGCGCCAGCAGCCACACCCCGGGAAGCTACGAGCAGTACTTC,CASSHTPGSYEQYF
NA,TRBV5-4,TRBJ2-3,NA,TGTGCCAGCAGCTCCCCAGGGGGCGGGAGAATAAGCACAGATACGCAGTATTTT,CASSSPGGGRISTDTQYF
NA,TRBV2,TRBJ2-5,NA,TGTGCTTCCCTGGGTGTGGGTTGGGCCCAAGAGACCCAGTACTTC,CASLGVGWAQETQYF
NA,TRBV19,TRBJ1-1,NA,TGTGCCAGTTCGGACACTGAAGCTTTCTTT,CASSDTEAFF
TRBD2,TRBV7-2,TRBJ2-1,many,TGTGCCAGCAGCTTAGCGGGAGGGATCTACAATGAGCAGTTCTTC,CASSLAGGIYNEQFF
NA,TRBV7-9,TRBJ2-3,many,TGTGCCAGCTGCCGGGCTAGTAACACAGATACGCAGTATTTT,CASCRASNTDTQYF
TRBD1,TRBV11-2,TRBJ1-1,few,TGTGCCAGCAGCTTTAACAGGGGGCGCACTGAAGCTTTCTTT,CASSFNRGRTEAFF
NA,TRBV7-2,TRBJ1-2,many,TGTGCCAGCAGCTTGGTAGACGTTAGCTACACCTTC,CASSLVDVSYTF
NA,TRBV6-2/TRBV6-3,TRBJ1-5,NA,TGTGCCAGCATGGGGGGGGGAGTCCACCCCCAGCATTTT,CASMGGGVHPQHF
NA,TRBV12-3/TRBV12-4,TRBJ2-2,many,TGTGCCAGCAGGTCTTCCATTGGTGCCGGGGAGCTGTTTTTT,CASRSSIGAGELFF
TRBD1,TRBV7-8,TRBJ2-1,many,TGTGCCAGCAGCTTCGGACAGGGCCCATACAATGAGCAGTTCTTC,CASSFGQGPYNEQFF
NA,TRBV7-6,TRBJ2-5,NA,TGTGCCAGCAGCTTTGCTATTGGACAGCGACAAGAGACCCAGTACTTC,CASSFAIGQRQETQYF
TRBD2,TRBV7-2,TRBJ2-3,NA,TGTGCCAGCAGCTTAGCGCCAAGCGGGAGATCTGAAGATACGCAGTATTTT,CASSLAPSGRSEDTQYF
TRBD1,TRBV6-6,TRBJ1-6,NA,TGTGCCAGCCAGGGGGATCAATTAGCGTCACCCCTCCACTTT,CASQGDQLASPLHF
TRBD1,TRBV20-1,TRBJ1-3,many,TGCAGTGCACCGGACAGGGTCGTAAACACCATATATTTT,CSAPDRVVNTIYF
TRBD2,TRBV7-2,TRBJ2-1,many,TGTGCCAGCAGCACCGGGACTAGCGGCCTCAATGAGCAGTTCTTC,CASSTGTSGLNEQFF
TRBD1,TRBV5-1,TRBJ2-1,NA,TGCGCCAGCAGCTCCACCCGACAGGGAACAAACAATGAGCAGTTCTTC,CASSSTRQGTNNEQFF
NA,TRBV3-1,TRBJ2-6,few,TGTGCCAGCAGCCAACGGGGTGCTGGGGCCAACGTCCTGACTTTC,CASSQRGAGANVLTF
NA,TRBV7-2,TRBJ1-3,many,TGTGCCAGCAGACAATCCCGTGGATCTGGAAACACCATATATTTT,CASRQSRGSGNTIYF
TRBD1,TRBV7-2,TRBJ1-2,NA,TGTGCCAGCAGCTTAGCTGGGGACAGATTTGTTCGCTACACCTTC,CASSLAGDRFVRYTF
NA,TRBV6-5,TRBJ1-5,few,TGTGCCAGCAGACCCAGGGACGGCATTTATAGCAATCAGCCCCAGCATTTT,CASRPRDGIYSNQPQHF
NA,TRBV19,TRBJ1-5,many,TGTGCCAGTAGTACCGGGGATCAGCCCCAGCATTTT,CASSTGDQPQHF
TRBD2,TRBV4-1,TRBJ2-1,NA,TGCACCAGCAGCCAAGAGGCGGGGGGTTTCTCCTACAATGAGCAGTTCTTC,CTSSQEAGGFSYNEQFF
TRBD2,TRBV20-1,TRBJ2-7,few,TGCAGCATACGCGGGAGGGCCGGGTACGAGCAGTACTTC,CSIRGRAGYEQYF
NA,TRBV7-9,TRBJ1-1,many,TGTGCCAGCAGCTTAGCCTCAGAGAACACTGAAGCTTTCTTT,CASSLASENTEAFF
NA,TRBV30,TRBJ2-3,few,TGTGCCTGGAGTGATTGGCCAGCCCTCAGGGCAGATACGCAGTATTTT,CAWSDWPALRADTQYF
NA,TRBV2,TRBJ1-2,NA,TGTGCCAGCAGTGAATACCAGGGAGCGGACTATGGCTACACCTTC,CASSEYQGADYGYTF
NA,TRBV10-3,TRBJ2-1,few,TGTGCCATCAGTGAGTCCGACACCTACTACAATGAGCAGTTCTTC,CAISESDTYYNEQFF
TRBD1,TRBV20-1,TRBJ1-2,few,TGCAGTGCTAAACGCGTAGGGACAGGGGGCTATGGCTACACCTTC,CSAKRVGTGGYGYTF
TRBD1,TRBV6-6,TRBJ2-1,NA,TGTGCCAGCAGTTACTCGTTGGACAGGGGGCGAAATGAGCAGTTCTTC,CASSYSLDRGRNEQFF
NA,TRBV7-4,TRBJ1-6,NA,TGTGCCAGCAGCTCCGGGACCTCACCCCTCCACTTT,CASSSGTSPLHF
NA,TRBV12-3/TRBV12-4,TRBJ2-5,NA,TGTGCCAGCAGTTTCGGACCGGGTAGGCAAGAGACCCAGTACTTC,CASSFGPGRQETQYF
NA,TRBV4-3,TRBJ2-3,few,TGCGCCAGCAGCCAAGATCGAGCCCCCACAGATACGCAGTATTTT,CASSQDRAPTDTQYF
NA,TRBV7-2,TRBJ2-3,many,TGTGCCAGCAGCCTAGCGCCCGGGTGGGATACGCAGTATTTT,CASSLAPGWDTQYF
NA,TRBV7-9,TRBJ2-5,few,TGTGCCAGCAGCTTAGTATCCGAACAAGAGACCCAGTACTTC,CASSLVSEQETQYF
NA,TRBV7-2,TRBJ2-2,many,TGTGCCAGCAGCTTAAGGCCCCTAACAGCGAACACCGGGGAGCTGTTTTTT,CASSLRPLTANTGELFF
NA,TRBV5-6,TRBJ2-5,NA,TGTGCCAGCAGCTTGCTAACAGGGAAGACCCAGTACTTC,CASSLLTGKTQYF
TRBD2,TRBV27,TRBJ2-1,NA,TGTGCCAGCAGTCCGCGACTAGCGGGGGAGACGGTTTACAATGAGCAGTTCTTC,CASSPRLAGETVYNEQFF
NA,TRBV7-6,TRBJ1-4,few,TGTGCCAGCAGCTTAGGAGGCGGTCGGGTTGAAAAACTGTTTTTT,CASSLGGGRVEKLFF
NA,TRBV18,TRBJ2-1,few,TGTGCCAGCTCACCCAGACTAGCCCAGGGGTTCGATGAGCAGTTCTTC,CASSPRLAQGFDEQFF
NA,TRBV14,TRBJ2-7,NA,TGTGCCAGCAGCCAAGATGGGCTAGCTTGGGGCGAGCAGTACTTC,CASSQDGLAWGEQYF
NA,TRBV7-9,TRBJ2-7,many,TGTGCCAGCAGTTCGCCTGGACAGTACGAGCAGTACTTC,CASSSPGQYEQYF
TRBD1,TRBV20-1,TRBJ1-1,NA,TGCAGTGCTGCCCCGGGACAGGGTAACACTGAAGCTTTCTTT,CSAAPGQGNTEAFF
TRBD1,TRBV11-2,TRBJ1-6,many,TGTGCCAGCAGCTTCGATTACCGGGACAGGGGAAATTCACCCCTCCACTTT,CASSFDYRDRGNSPLHF
NA,TRBV7-2,TRBJ2-4,many,TGTGCCAGCAGCTCATTAGGTGCCAAAAACATTCAGTACTTC,CASSSLGAKNIQYF